This T cell receptor beta chain was captured in a study of T cell responses to AZD1222 COVID-19 vaccine. Study-level points and caveats: Nearly half of spike-specific TCRs reportedly target unmutated variant regions. Only a handful of AZD1222 recipients were seropositive at baseline.

Germline V lookup: CDR1 SGHAT, CDR2 FQNNGV. The V and J ends lost 3 bases and 4 bases respectively, with 15 bases between them. The CDR3 loop spans 15 amino acids. Measured with immunoSEQ multiplex PCR; TCRdb has only the in-frame clones, and not every one. This sample has around 100,000 clones, with more than 75% found just once. A note on this clone: What it binds is not known.

The chain links TRBV11-2 to TRBJ1-1; D gene uncertain. This sequence was found in an adult in good health. Sample: peripheral blood, taken on day 0 of AZD1222 vaccination. DNA of the CDR3: TGTGCCAGCAGCTTTTCCCGGGTTTTGGGCACTGAAGCTTTCTTT. It codes for CASSFSRVLGTEAFF.